The T cell receptor (beta chain) described here comes from a study of identical twins. This clonotype was detected a few times. The germline CDR1 and CDR2 sequences are SGHTA and FQGNSA. Trimming shortened V by 0 bases and J by 5 bases, and 10 bases separated the two germline ends. The CDR3 extends over 14 amino acids. TCRdb processed the 5' RACE reads anew with MiXCR; each CDR3 protein has one entry. The table shows hundreds of thousands of distinct CDR3 sequences, with 15% to 20% occurring only once. These same records also appear under a second study, on T cells expressing NK-cell markers.

The TCR was taken from a young woman in good health. The sample comprised PBMCs. The gene calls are TRBV7-2 and TRBJ2-5, with D perhaps matching TRBD2 (5 bases). CDR3 amino acids: CASSLAQRGETQYF. The CDR3 DNA reads TGTGCCAGCAGCTTAGCTCAGCGAGGGGAGACCCAGTACTTC.